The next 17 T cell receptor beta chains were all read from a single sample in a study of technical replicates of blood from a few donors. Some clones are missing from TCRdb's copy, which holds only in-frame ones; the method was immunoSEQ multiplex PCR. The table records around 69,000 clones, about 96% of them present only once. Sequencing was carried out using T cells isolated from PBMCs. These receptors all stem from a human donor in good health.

CDR3 loop: CASSPTQGAYEQFF. For the CDR3, the DNA is TGTGCCAGCAGCCCTACCCAGGGGGCCTATGAGCAGTTCTTC. V is TRBV5-4 and J is TRBJ2-1; TRBD1 aligns across 8 bases. Germline V lookup: CDR1 SGHNT, CDR2 YYREEE (reference sequence). The trim removed 4 bases at V and 8 bases at J, leaving 8 bases unmatched. The CDR3 covers 14 residues.

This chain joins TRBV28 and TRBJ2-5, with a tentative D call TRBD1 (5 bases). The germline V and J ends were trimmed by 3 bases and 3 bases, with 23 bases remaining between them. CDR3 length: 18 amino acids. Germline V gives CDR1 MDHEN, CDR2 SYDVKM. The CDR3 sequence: CASSFSYLERGMKETQYF. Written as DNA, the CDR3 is TGTGCCAGCAGTTTTTCATACCTAGAAAGGGGAATGAAAGAGACCCAGTACTTC. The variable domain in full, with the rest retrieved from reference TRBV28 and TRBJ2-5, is DVKVTQSSRYLVKRTGEKVFLECVQDMDHENMFWYRQDPGLGLRLIYFSYDVKMKEKGDIPEGYSVSREKKERFSLILESASTNQTSMYLCASSFSYLERGMKETQYFGPGTRLLVL.

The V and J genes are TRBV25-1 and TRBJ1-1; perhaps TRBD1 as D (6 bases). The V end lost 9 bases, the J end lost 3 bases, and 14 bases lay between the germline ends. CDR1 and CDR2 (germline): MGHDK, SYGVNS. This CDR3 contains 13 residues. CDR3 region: CARGDTLDTEAFF. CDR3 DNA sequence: TGTGCCAGGGGGGACACCTTAGACACTGAAGCTTTCTTT.

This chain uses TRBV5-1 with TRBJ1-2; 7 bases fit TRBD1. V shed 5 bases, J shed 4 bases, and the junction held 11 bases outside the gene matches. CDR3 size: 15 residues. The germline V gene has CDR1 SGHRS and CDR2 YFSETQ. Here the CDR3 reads CASRDQGGIGYGYTF. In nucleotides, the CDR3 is TGCGCCAGCAGAGATCAGGGGGGCATCGGCTATGGCTACACCTTC.

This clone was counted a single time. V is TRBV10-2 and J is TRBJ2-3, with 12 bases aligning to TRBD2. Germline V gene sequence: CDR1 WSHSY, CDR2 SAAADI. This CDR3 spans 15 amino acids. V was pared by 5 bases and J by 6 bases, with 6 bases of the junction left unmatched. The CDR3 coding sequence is TGCGCCAGCAGTATACTAGCGGGAGGAGGGGATACGCAGTATTTT. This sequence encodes CASSILAGGGDTQYF.

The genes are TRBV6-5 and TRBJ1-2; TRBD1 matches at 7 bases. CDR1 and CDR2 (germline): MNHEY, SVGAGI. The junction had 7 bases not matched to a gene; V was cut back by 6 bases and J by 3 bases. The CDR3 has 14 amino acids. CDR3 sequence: CASRRTGTDYGYTF. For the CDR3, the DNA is TGTGCCAGCAGACGCACCGGGACAGACTATGGCTACACCTTC.

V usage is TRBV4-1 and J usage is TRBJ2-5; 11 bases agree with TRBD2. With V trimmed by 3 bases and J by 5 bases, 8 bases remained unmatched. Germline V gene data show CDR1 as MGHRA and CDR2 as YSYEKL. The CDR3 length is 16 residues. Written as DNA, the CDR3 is TGCGCCAGCAGCCACCCTGGGACTAGCGGAGGGGAGACCCAGTACTTC. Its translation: CASSHPGTSGGETQYF.

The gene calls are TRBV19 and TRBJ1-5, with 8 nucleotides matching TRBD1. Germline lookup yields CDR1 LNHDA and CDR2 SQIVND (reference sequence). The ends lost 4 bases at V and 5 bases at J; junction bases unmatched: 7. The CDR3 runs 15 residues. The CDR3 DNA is TGTGCCAGTAGTACCACAGGGGGATTTGATCAGCCCCAGCATTTT. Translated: CASSTTGGFDQPQHF.

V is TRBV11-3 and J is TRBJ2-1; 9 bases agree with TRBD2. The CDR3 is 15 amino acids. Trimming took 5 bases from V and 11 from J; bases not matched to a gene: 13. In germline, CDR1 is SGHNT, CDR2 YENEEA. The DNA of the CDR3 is TGTGCCAGCAGCGCAGAGGAGAGCGGGAGGCCACAGCAGTTCTTC. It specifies CASSAEESGRPQQFF.

The CDR3 here is CASSPSNGNTIYF. The CDR3 nucleotides read TGTGCCAGCAGCCCTAGCAACGGAAACACCATATATTTT. J is TRBJ1-3 and V is TRBV13; unclear D gene. Germline loops: CDR1 PRHDT, CDR2 FYEKMQ (reference sequence). Trimming shortened V by 5 bases and J by 4 bases, and 9 bases separated the two germline ends. The CDR3 contains 13 residues. Combining the CDR3 with reference TRBV13 and TRBJ1-3 gives the whole variable domain AAGVIQSPRHLIKEKRETATLKCYPIPRHDTVYWYQQGPGQDPQFLISFYEKMQSDKGSIPDRFSAQQFSDYHSELNMSSLELGDSALYFCASSPSNGNTIYFGEGSWLTVV.

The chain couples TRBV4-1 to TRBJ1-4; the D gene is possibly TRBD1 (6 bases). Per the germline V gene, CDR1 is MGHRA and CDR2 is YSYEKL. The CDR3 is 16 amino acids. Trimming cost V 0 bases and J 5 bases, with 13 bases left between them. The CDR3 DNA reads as TGCGCCAGCAGCCAAGAAGGGGGGGCGGTCAATGAAAAACTGTTTTTT. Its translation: CASSQEGGAVNEKLFF.

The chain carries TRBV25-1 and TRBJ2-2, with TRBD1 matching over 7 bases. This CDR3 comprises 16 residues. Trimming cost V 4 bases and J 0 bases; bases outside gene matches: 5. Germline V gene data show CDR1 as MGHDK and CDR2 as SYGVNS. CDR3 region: CASSALGQTNTGELFF. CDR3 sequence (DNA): TGTGCCAGCAGTGCTCTGGGACAGACGAACACCGGGGAGCTGTTTTTT.

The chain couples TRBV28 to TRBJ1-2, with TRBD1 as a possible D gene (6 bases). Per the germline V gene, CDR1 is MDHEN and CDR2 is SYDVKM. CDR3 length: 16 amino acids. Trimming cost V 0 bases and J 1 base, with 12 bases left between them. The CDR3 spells CASSLWGARVNYGYTF. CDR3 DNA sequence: TGTGCCAGCAGTTTATGGGGGGCAAGGGTTAACTATGGCTACACCTTC.

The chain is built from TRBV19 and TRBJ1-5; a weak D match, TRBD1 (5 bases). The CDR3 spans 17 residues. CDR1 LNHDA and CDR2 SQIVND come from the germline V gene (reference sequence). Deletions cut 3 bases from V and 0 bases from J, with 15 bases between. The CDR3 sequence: CASSIPSTVYSNQPQHF. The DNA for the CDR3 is TGTGCCAGTAGTATCCCGTCGACAGTGTATAGCAATCAGCCCCAGCATTTT. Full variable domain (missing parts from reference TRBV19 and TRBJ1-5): DGGITQSPKYLFRKEGQNVTLSCEQNLNHDAMYWYRQDPGQGLRLIYYSQIVNDFQKGDIAEGYSVSREKKESFPLTVTSAQKNPTAFYLCASSIPSTVYSNQPQHFGDGTRLSIL.

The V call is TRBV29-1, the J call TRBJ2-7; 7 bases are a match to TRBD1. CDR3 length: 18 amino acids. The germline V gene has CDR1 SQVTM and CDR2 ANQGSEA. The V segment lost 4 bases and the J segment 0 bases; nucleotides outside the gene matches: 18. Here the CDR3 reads CSVVPQGRGTANSYEQYF. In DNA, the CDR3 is TGCAGCGTTGTGCCCCAGGGAAGAGGGACAGCTAACTCCTACGAGCAGTACTTC.

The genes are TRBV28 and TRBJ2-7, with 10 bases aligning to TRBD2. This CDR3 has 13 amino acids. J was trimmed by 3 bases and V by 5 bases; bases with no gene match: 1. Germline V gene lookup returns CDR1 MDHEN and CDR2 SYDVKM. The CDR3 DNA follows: TGTGCCAGCAGTCTAGCGGGAGACTACGAGCAGTACTTC. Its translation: CASSLAGDYEQYF.

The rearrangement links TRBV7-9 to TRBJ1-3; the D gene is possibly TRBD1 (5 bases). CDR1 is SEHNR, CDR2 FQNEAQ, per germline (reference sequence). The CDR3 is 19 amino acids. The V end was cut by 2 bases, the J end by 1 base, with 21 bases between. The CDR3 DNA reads TGTGCCAGCAGCTTAAAGGCAGGGAAGCCGGGAGCTTCTGGAAACACCATATATTTT. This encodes CASSLKAGKPGASGNTIYF. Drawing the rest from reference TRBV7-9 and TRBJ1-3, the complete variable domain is DTGVSQNPRHKITKRGQNVTFRCDPISEHNRLYWYRQTLGQGPEFLTYFQNEAQLEKSRLLSDRFSAERPKGSFSTLEIQRTEQGDSAMYLCASSLKAGKPGASGNTIYFGEGSWLTVV.